The entry that follows covers one T cell receptor beta chain sequence. Its antigen remains unidentified. The data were obtained in a study of OX40 agonist ivuxolimab in advanced cancers. Study in general: The group had a mean age of about 65 years, ranged from roughly 20 to 80, and was 80% to 90% male. Partial responses were achieved by three patients: one hepatocellular carcinoma, two cutaneous melanoma.

The method was immunoSEQ multiplex PCR; TCRdb's version includes in-frame clones alone and lacks a portion of them. The sample consists of around 94,000 clones, around nine tenths of them appearing once. Findings and caveats of the study: By week 6 at 0.1 to 3.0 mg/kg, blood CD4+ and CD8+ T cells had expanded clonally.

V dropped 4 bases and J dropped 4; count of bases not matched to a gene: 6. This CDR3 is 15 amino acids long. Germline CDR1 SGHTA, CDR2 FQGNSA. The V call is TRBV7-2, the J call TRBJ2-3; TRBD2 matches at 9 bases. The TCR originated in an adult with an advanced solid tumor such as melanoma, head and neck, liver or kidney cancer. Source: CD4+ or CD8+ T cells sorted from blood, taken in a trial of the OX40 agonist ivuxolimab. The CDR3 protein is CASSSSGGRADTQYF. CDR3 sequence (DNA): TGTGCCAGCAGCTCGAGCGGGGGGAGGGCAGATACGCAGTATTTT.